This passage covers 17 T cell receptor beta chains from one sample sequenced in a study of blood T cells in healthy people across ages. A sample-barcoded 5' primer and a J-beta primer mix were used in a second PCR of roughly 7 to 11 cycles. Each CDR3 protein is one row after TCRdb ran MiXCR on the 5' RACE reads. Among roughly 680,000 distinct CDR3 sequences, around 52% were seen once, and the ten largest hold roughly 13%. Sequences were obtained from blood. The receptor set was obtained from an elderly woman in good health.

This chain links TRBV7-7 with TRBJ2-5; D perhaps matches TRBD2 (6 bases). CDR1 is SSHAT and CDR2 is FNYEAQ in the germline V gene (reference sequence). V lost 5 bases to trimming and J lost 4 bases, with 14 bases between them. The CDR3 totals 14 residues. The DNA for the CDR3 is TGTGCCAGCAGCGTTGGAGGGCCGGGAGAGACCCAGTACTTC. This encodes CASSVGGPGETQYF. Full variable domain (rest looked up from reference TRBV7-7 and TRBJ2-5): GAGVSQSPRYKVTKRGQDVTLRCDPISSHATLYWYQQALGQGPEFLTYFNYEAQPDKSGLPSDRFSAERPEGSISTLTIQRTEQRDSAMYRCASSVGGPGETQYFGPGTRLLVL.

The sample holds many counts of this clonotype. This chain joins TRBV21-1 and TRBJ2-7; the table's D call, TRBD1, has no DNA check behind it. TRBV21-1 is tagged as a pseudogene. This CDR3 is 13 amino acids long. CDR3 in DNA: TGTGCCAGCAGCGTCAACAGGGTCGGCGAGCAGTACTTC. Its protein product is CASSVNRVGEQYF.

In its sample, this clonotype was seen once. V is TRBV10-3 and J is TRBJ2-5, with D uncertain. The DNA end favors TRBJ2-7, so the J call may be wrong. CDR1 and CDR2 from the germline V gene are ENHRY and SYGVKD. This CDR3 is built from 11 residues. The CDR3 spells CVTSDNYEQYF. CDR3 bases: TGTGTAACAAGTGACAACTACGAGCAGTACTTC.

This clonotype was seen a single time. The chain joins TRBV3-1 to TRBJ2-5; a possible D gene is TRBD1 (7 bases). This CDR3 is 16 amino acids long. The germline gives CDR1 LGHDT, CDR2 YNNKEL (reference sequence). Trimming cost V 1 base and J 1 base, with 13 bases left between them. CDR3 region: CASSQVGGQSQETQYF. In DNA form, the CDR3 reads TGTGCCAGCAGCCAAGTGGGGGGACAGAGCCAAGAGACCCAGTACTTC.

The rearrangement links TRBV7-9 to TRBJ1-1; 8 positions match TRBD1. The trim removed 3 bases at V and 1 base at J, leaving 7 bases unmatched. The CDR3 loop spans 16 amino acids. Germline values: CDR1 SEHNR, CDR2 FQNEAQ (reference sequence). Written as DNA, the CDR3 is TGTGCCAGCAGCTTTCCTACGACAGGGGAGAACACTGAAGCTTTCTTT. It is translated as CASSFPTTGENTEAFF.

This clonotype occurred once. The junction shows a germline mismatch at one end, possibly a read error. This chain uses TRBV29-1 with TRBJ1-2; D is unresolved. The CDR3 has 11 residues. Germline assignment: CDR1 SQVTM and CDR2 ANQGSEA. The CDR3 DNA follows: TGCAGCGCCCAAACTGACTATGGCCACACCTTC. Protein sequence: CSAQTDYGHTF.

To note about this clonotype: It may be a read error: a sequence one base away is much more abundant. The chain uses TRBV3-1 and TRBJ2-5, with D maybe TRBD1 (9 bases). Trimming cost V 7 bases and J 11 bases, with 23 bases left between them. The CDR3 is 14 residues long. CDR1 is LGHDT, CDR2 YNNKEL, per germline (reference sequence). The CDR3: CASMDRGGRNEQYF. The DNA for the CDR3 is TGTGCCAGCATGGACAGGGGCGGGAGGAATGAGCAGTACTTC.

This chain links TRBV4-1 with TRBJ2-7, with 9 bases that match TRBD2. The germline V gene has CDR1 MGHRA and CDR2 YSYEKL. V was clipped by 0 bases and J by 4 bases; unmatched bases: 7. The CDR3 contains 16 residues. In DNA form, the CDR3 reads TGCGCCAGCAGCCAAGATCCTGCGGGGGGGGTATACGAGCAGTACTTC. Amino acids: CASSQDPAGGVYEQYF.

J is TRBJ2-7 and V is TRBV3-1; the D gene is possibly TRBD2 (6 bases). The CDR3 has 14 amino acids. Germline V gene data show CDR1 as LGHDT and CDR2 as YNNKEL (reference sequence). Trimming stripped 1 base from V and 4 bases from J, with 11 bases between. Here the CDR3 reads CASSQAGELYEQYF. The DNA for the CDR3 is TGTGCCAGCAGCCAAGCGGGGGAGCTGTACGAGCAGTACTTC.

The sample holds many counts of this clonotype. The rearrangement uses TRBV12-3 or TRBV12-4 and TRBJ2-1; the match to TRBD2 covers 13 bases. Losses at the gene ends were 0 bases for V and 9 bases for J; bases not matched to a gene: 5. This CDR3 has 16 amino acids. CDR3 amino acids: CASSLAGLAGRSEQFF. DNA of the CDR3: TGTGCCAGCAGTTTAGCGGGACTAGCGGGGAGGAGTGAGCAGTTCTTC.

This clonotype came up a few times. The chain uses TRBV7-9 and TRBJ1-2; D not certain. V dropped 8 bases and J dropped 12 bases, with 22 bases sitting between them. The CDR3 contains 13 residues. Looked up from germline, CDR1 is SEHNR and CDR2 is FQNEAQ (reference sequence). Here the CDR3 reads CASSPRFNMGHTF. CDR3 DNA sequence: TGTGCCAGCTCCCCCCGGTTCAATATGGGCCACACCTTC.

A remark on this clonotype: A much larger clone sits a single nucleotide away, making a read error possible. The chain links TRBV5-1 to TRBJ2-7, with D tentatively TRBD1 or TRBD2 (5 bases each). The CDR3 loop spans 16 amino acids. Per germline, CDR1 SGHRS and CDR2 YFSETQ. The CDR3 DNA follows: TGCGCCAACAGCTTGGGGGACCGCCCTGACCCCTACGAGCAGTACTTC. Protein product: CANSLGDRPDPYEQYF.

The genes are TRBV6-2 or TRBV6-3 and TRBJ1-2; no definite D call. The CDR3 consists of 13 residues. Germline CDR1 and CDR2: MNHEY and SVGEGT. Trimming cost V 7 bases and J 0 bases, with 9 bases left between them. CDR3 sequence reads: CASNDLTNYGYTF. CDR3 coding DNA: TGTGCCAGCAATGATTTGACTAACTATGGCTACACCTTC.

This clonotype was observed at least ten times. The V and J genes are TRBV11-2 and TRBJ2-3; possibly TRBD1 for D (5 bases). Germline V gives CDR1 SGHAT, CDR2 FQNNGV. The CDR3 covers 15 residues. The V end lost 1 base, the J end lost 1 base, and 9 bases lay between the germline ends. The DNA of the CDR3 is TGTGCCAGCAGCTTAGGGACATCCCGCACAGATACGCAGTATTTT. This codes for CASSLGTSRTDTQYF.

The chain carries TRBV20-1 and TRBJ2-1, with D hard to call. CDR1 and CDR2 from the germline V gene are DFQATT and SNEGSKA (reference sequence). Trimming cost V 0 bases and J 0 bases, with 9 bases left between them. This CDR3 is built from 15 residues. CDR3 sequence reads: CSARELDLSYNEQFF. CDR3 sequence (DNA): TGCAGTGCTAGAGAGTTGGACCTCTCCTACAATGAGCAGTTCTTC.

V and J are TRBV20-1 and TRBJ2-3; TRBD2 is a possible D gene (5 bases). The V end lost 2 bases, the J end lost 1 base, and 10 bases lay between the germline ends. Germline V gene sequence: CDR1 DFQATT, CDR2 SNEGSKA (reference sequence). The CDR3 runs to 14 residues. The CDR3 DNA reads as TGCAGTGCTAGATTGCGGGCCGGCACAGATACGCAGTATTTT. Its translation: CSARLRAGTDTQYF.

The V gene is TRBV28, the J gene TRBJ1-1, with D maybe TRBD1 (5 bases). V lost 7 bases, J lost 8 bases, and 23 bases lay in between. The CDR3 covers 15 residues. The germline V gene has CDR1 MDHEN and CDR2 SYDVKM. The CDR3 spells CASTVLGPGVEEAFF. The CDR3 DNA follows: TGTGCCAGCACCGTTTTGGGCCCGGGGGTAGAGGAAGCTTTCTTT.